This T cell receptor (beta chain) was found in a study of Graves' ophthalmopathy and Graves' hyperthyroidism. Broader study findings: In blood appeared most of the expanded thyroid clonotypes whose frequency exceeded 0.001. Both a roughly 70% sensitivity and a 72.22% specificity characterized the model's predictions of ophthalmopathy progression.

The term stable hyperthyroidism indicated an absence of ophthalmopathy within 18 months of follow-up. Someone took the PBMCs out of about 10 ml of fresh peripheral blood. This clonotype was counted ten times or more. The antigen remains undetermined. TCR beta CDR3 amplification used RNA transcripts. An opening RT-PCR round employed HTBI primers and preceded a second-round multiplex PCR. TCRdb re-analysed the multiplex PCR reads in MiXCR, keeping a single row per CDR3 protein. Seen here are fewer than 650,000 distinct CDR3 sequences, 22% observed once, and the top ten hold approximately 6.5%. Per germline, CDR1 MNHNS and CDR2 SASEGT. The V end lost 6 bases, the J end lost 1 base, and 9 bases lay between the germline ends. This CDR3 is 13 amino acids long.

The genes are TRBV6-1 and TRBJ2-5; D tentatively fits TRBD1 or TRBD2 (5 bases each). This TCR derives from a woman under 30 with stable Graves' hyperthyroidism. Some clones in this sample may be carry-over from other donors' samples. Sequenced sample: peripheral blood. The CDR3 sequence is CASRWDGQETQYF. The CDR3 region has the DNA TGTGCCAGCAGGTGGGACGGCCAAGAGACCCAGTACTTC.